These 11 T cell receptor beta chains were sequenced from one sample in a study of cytomegalovirus exposure and HLA in healthy donors. 13 Jbeta primers and 60 Vbeta primers were used for the PCR. The assay was immunoSEQ multiplex PCR, and TCRdb's table has in-frame clones only and misses some. The sample lists roughly 120,000 clones, roughly 80% seen once, with around 5.8% in the top ten. Sequenced sample: PBMCs. These receptors came from a woman aged 25 to 39 in good health and CMV-seropositive.

The rearrangement links TRBV19 to TRBJ2-5, with D possibly matching TRBD1 (5 bases). Germline V gene sequence: CDR1 LNHDA, CDR2 SQIVND (reference sequence). CDR3 length equals 16 residues. V gave up 4 bases and J gave up 1 base, with 16 bases separating them. CDR3 bases: TGTGCCAGTAGTAAAAGACAGCAATCCATCCAAGAGACCCAGTACTTC. This codes for CASSKRQQSIQETQYF.

J is TRBJ2-1 and V is TRBV10-3; 11 nucleotides align to TRBD2. The CDR3 length is 14 residues. V was pared by 6 bases and J by 4 bases, with 2 bases of the junction left unmatched. CDR1 is ENHRY and CDR2 is SYGVKD in the germline V gene. The CDR3 region is CAISLAGGYNEQFF. The CDR3 nucleotides are TGTGCCATCAGCTTAGCGGGGGGGTACAATGAGCAGTTCTTC.

CDR3 loop: CASSLGTANTEAFF. CDR3 coding DNA: TGTGCCAGCAGCTTAGGGACAGCGAACACTGAAGCTTTCTTT. The gene calls are TRBV7-8 and TRBJ1-1; a weak D match, TRBD1 (6 bases). Germline-derived CDR1 and CDR2 are SGHVS and FQNEAQ. CDR3 length: 14 amino acids. The V gene lost 1 base and the J gene lost 1 base, with 7 bases spanning the gap. Combining the CDR3 with reference TRBV7-8 and TRBJ1-1 gives the whole variable domain GAGVSQSPRYKVAKRGQDVALRCDPISGHVSLFWYQQALGQGPEFLTYFQNEAQLDKSGLPSDRFFAERPEGSVSTLKIQRTQQEDSAVYLCASSLGTANTEAFFGQGTRLTVV.

The rearrangement links TRBV11-3 to TRBJ1-4, with a weak D call TRBD1 (6 bases). V dropped 4 bases and J dropped 8 bases, with 11 bases sitting between them. This CDR3 spans 13 amino acids. Germline V gives CDR1 SGHNT, CDR2 YENEEA. The CDR3 loop reads CASSYRVGEKLFF. CDR3 DNA sequence: TGTGCCAGCAGCTACAGGGTTGGGGAAAAACTGTTTTTT.

V usage is TRBV2 and J usage is TRBJ1-4, with D possibly matching TRBD1 (5 bases). Trimming left V 7 bases short and J 9 bases short, with 21 bases between. The CDR3 has 15 amino acids. In germline, CDR1 is SNHLY, CDR2 FYNNEI. The CDR3 loop is CASIRDIREGKKLFF. The CDR3 DNA sequence: TGTGCCAGCATAAGGGATATCAGGGAGGGGAAAAAACTGTTTTTT.

This chain uses TRBV19 with TRBJ1-2; no clear D gene. This CDR3 region has 14 residues. V dropped 0 bases and J dropped 5 bases, with 10 bases sitting between them. Germline-derived CDR1 and CDR2 are LNHDA and SQIVND (reference sequence). In DNA, the CDR3 is TGTGCCAGTAGTATAGATCCGCGGGGATATGGCTACACCTTC. Its translation: CASSIDPRGYGYTF.

CDR3 coding DNA: TGTGCCAGCTCAACCACCGGGACAAACTATGGCTACACCTTC. Translating it yields CASSTTGTNYGYTF. The chain uses TRBV19 and TRBJ1-2; a weak D match, TRBD1 (6 bases). Germline assignment: CDR1 LNHDA and CDR2 SQIVND (reference sequence). The germline V and J ends were trimmed by 9 bases and 2 bases, with 16 bases remaining between them. The CDR3 is 14 amino acids.

The rearrangement links TRBV10-2 to TRBJ2-7; D is possibly TRBD2 (6 bases). The CDR3 runs 15 residues. Germline values: CDR1 WSHSY, CDR2 SAAADI. V lost 2 bases and J lost 3, with 14 bases in between. CDR3: CASSEIERAIYEQYF. Here the CDR3 DNA reads TGCGCCAGCAGTGAGATCGAGCGGGCGATCTACGAGCAGTACTTC.

V usage is TRBV30 and J usage is TRBJ2-7; D is perhaps TRBD1 (6 bases). CDR3 length equals 14 residues. The V and J ends lost 2 bases and 5 bases respectively, with 16 bases between them. Germline-derived CDR1 and CDR2 are GTSNPN and SVGIG (reference sequence). DNA for the CDR3: TGTGCCTGGAGTCCAGGGGTTTTGGACGACGAGCAGTACTTC. Its translation is CAWSPGVLDDEQYF.

This clone was counted a few times. The chain combines TRBV19 with TRBJ2-7; 9 nucleotides line up with TRBD1. The CDR3 extends over 14 amino acids. Germline V gene data show CDR1 as LNHDA and CDR2 as SQIVND (reference sequence). The trim removed 4 bases at V and 6 bases at J, leaving 7 bases unmatched. The CDR3 loop is CASSTGTGSPEQYF. The DNA of the CDR3 is TGTGCCAGTAGTACCGGGACAGGGAGCCCCGAGCAGTACTTC.

Concerning this clone itself: This specimen includes other DNA sequences encoding the same CDR3. The chain couples TRBV19 to TRBJ2-3; 9 nucleotides agree with TRBD1. The CDR3 covers 17 residues. Germline V lookup: CDR1 LNHDA, CDR2 SQIVND (reference sequence). The V and J ends lost 0 bases and 2 bases, in that order; junction bases with no gene match: 6. CDR3 sequence (DNA): TGTGCCAGTAGTATAGAGGGACAGGGTAGGGACACAGATACGCAGTATTTT. Amino acid sequence: CASSIEGQGRDTDTQYF.